This entry describes one TCR beta chain. Its target is unknown. TCRdb's copy holds only in-frame clones and misses some; the assay was immunoSEQ multiplex PCR. The sample includes around 78,000 clones, around 86% of them seen just once. This sample was taken from a study of glioma-infiltrating T cells after dendritic cell vaccination. Study-level information: Monocyte-derived dendritic cells, cultured 7 to 8 days with IL-4 and GM-CSF, were pulsed with autologous tumor lysate.

Regarding time point: after dendritic cell vaccination, including at tumor progression/relapse. Study findings and constraints: Few patients contributed both blood and tumor specimens.

The CDR3 covers 20 residues. V trimming: 4 bases; J trimming: 6 bases; junction bases outside the gene matches: 25. Per the germline V gene, CDR1 is SGDLS and CDR2 is YYNGEE. The specimen comprised blood, sampled after dendritic cell vaccination. This sequence joins TRBV9 and TRBJ2-7; 10 positions match TRBD2. This TCR was recovered from a human donor with glioblastoma. The DNA for the CDR3 is TGTGCCAGCAGCCCCCGGGGGTGGGCTAGCGGGAGAGAGGGTACGGGCGAGCAGTACTTC. It codes for CASSPRGWASGREGTGEQYF. Combining the CDR3 with reference TRBV9 and TRBJ2-7 gives the whole variable domain DSGVTQTPKHLITATGQRVTLRCSPRSGDLSVYWYQQSLDQGLQFLIQYYNGEERAKGNILERFSAQQFPDLHSELNLSSLELGDSALYFCASSPRGWASGREGTGEQYFGPGTRLTVT.